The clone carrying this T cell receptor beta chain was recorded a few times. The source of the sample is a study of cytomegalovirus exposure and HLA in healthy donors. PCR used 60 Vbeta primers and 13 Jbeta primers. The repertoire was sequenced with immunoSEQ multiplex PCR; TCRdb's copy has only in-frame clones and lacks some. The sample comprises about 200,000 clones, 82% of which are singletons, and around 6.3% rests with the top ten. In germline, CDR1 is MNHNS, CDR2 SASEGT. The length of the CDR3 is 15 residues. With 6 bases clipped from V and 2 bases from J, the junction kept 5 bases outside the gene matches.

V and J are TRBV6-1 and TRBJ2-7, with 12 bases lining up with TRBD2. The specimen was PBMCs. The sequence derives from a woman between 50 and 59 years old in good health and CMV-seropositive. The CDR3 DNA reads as TGTGCCAGCAGACGAACTAGCGGGGGGACCTACGAGCAGTACTTC. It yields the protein CASRRTSGGTYEQYF.